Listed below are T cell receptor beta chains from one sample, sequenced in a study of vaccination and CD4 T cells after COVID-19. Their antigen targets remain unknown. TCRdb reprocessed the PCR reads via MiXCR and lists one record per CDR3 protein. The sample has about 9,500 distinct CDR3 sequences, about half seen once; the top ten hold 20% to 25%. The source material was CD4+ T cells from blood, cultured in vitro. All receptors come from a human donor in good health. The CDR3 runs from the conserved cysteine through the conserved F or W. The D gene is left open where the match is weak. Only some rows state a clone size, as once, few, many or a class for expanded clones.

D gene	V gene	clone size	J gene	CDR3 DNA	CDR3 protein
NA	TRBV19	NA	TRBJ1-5	TGTGCCAGTTGGGCGGGCCTTCAGGGCAATCAGCCCCAGCATTTT	CASWAGLQGNQPQHF
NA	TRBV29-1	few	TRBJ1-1	TGCAGCGTTGTACAGCCTCTGAACACTGAAGCTTTCTTT	CSVVQPLNTEAFF
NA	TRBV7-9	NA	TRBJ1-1	TGTGCCAGCAGCCTCGTAGGGTGGGACACTGAAGCTTTCTTT	CASSLVGWDTEAFF
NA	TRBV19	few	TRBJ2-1	TGTGCCAGTAGTAGATTGAGGGCAGCCTCTCGAAGTTACAATGAGCAGTTCTTC	CASSRLRAASRSYNEQFF
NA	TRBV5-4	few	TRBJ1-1	TGTGCCAGCAGCTTCCGTGGGGGGCTGGACACTGAAGCTTTCTTT	CASSFRGGLDTEAFF
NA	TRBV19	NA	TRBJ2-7	TGTGCCAGTAGCCCCACAGGGCACGAGCAGTACTTC	CASSPTGHEQYF
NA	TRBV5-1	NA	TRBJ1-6	TGCGCCAGCAGGCAGAGTGCAGGGAATAATTCACCCCTCCACTTT	CASRQSAGNNSPLHF
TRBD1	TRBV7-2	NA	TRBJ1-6	TGTGCCAGCAGCCCCGACAGGGGGGATTCCCTCCACTTT	CASSPDRGDSLHF
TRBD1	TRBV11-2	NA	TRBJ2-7	TGTGCCAGCAGCCTCAACCCGACAGGGGTGGACGAGCAGTACTTC	CASSLNPTGVDEQYF
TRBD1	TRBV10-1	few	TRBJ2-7	TGCGCCAGCGGGGACAGGGTCTACGAGCAGTACTTC	CASGDRVYEQYF
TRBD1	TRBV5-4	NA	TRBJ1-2	TGTGCCAGCAGCTTCTTGGACAGGAGGGCGAGCTATGGCTACACCTTC	CASSFLDRRASYGYTF
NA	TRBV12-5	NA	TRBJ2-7	TGTGCTAGTGGTTTGATCTACTACGAGCAGTACTTC	CASGLIYYEQYF
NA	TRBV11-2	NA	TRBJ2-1	TGTGCCAGCAGCAGAGCATACAATGAGCAGTTCTTC	CASSRAYNEQFF
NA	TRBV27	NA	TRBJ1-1	TGTGCCAGCAGTTTCTACCAGGGAAACACTGAAGCTTTCTTT	CASSFYQGNTEAFF
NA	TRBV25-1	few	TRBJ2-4	TGTGCCAGCAGTGAATTCGAGGGGGCCAAAAACATTCAGTACTTC	CASSEFEGAKNIQYF
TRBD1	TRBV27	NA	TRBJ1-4	TGTGCCAGCAGTCCCAGGGACAGCCGTAATGAAAAACTGTTTTTT	CASSPRDSRNEKLFF
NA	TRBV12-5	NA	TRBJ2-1	TGTGCTAGTGGCCCCACCTACAATGAGCAGTTCTTC	CASGPTYNEQFF
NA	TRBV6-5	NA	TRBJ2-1	TGTGCCAGCAGTTTCACGGGCCTGGCAGTTTCCCATGAGCAGTTCTTC	CASSFTGLAVSHEQFF
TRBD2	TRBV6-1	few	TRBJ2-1	TGTGCCAGCAGACTGGGACTAGCGGCCTACAATGAGCAGTTCTTC	CASRLGLAAYNEQFF
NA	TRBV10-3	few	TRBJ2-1	TGTGCCATCAGTGAGTCTGGGACCCTTTCCTACAATGAGCAGTTCTTC	CAISESGTLSYNEQFF
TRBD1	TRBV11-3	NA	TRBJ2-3	TGTGCCAGCAGCTTAAAGACAGGGGGCCACTCTAGCACAGATACGCAGTATTTT	CASSLKTGGHSSTDTQYF
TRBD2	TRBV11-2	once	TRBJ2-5	TGTGCCAGCAGCTTAGAGGGACTAGCGGGGCGGGAGACCCAGTACTTC	CASSLEGLAGRETQYF
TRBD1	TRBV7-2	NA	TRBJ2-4	TGTGCCAGCAGCTTAGTAGGACAGGGTCCAAACATTCAGTACTTC	CASSLVGQGPNIQYF
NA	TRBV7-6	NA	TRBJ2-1	TGTGCCAGCAGCGTGGACTGGGGACACAATGAGCAGTTCTTC	CASSVDWGHNEQFF
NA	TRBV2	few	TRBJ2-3	TGTGCCAGCAGCGTCGATTCTAGCACAGATACGCAGTATTTT	CASSVDSSTDTQYF
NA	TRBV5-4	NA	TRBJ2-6	TGTGCCAGCAGCTTCAGCCGCTCTGGGGCCAACGTCCTGACTTTC	CASSFSRSGANVLTF